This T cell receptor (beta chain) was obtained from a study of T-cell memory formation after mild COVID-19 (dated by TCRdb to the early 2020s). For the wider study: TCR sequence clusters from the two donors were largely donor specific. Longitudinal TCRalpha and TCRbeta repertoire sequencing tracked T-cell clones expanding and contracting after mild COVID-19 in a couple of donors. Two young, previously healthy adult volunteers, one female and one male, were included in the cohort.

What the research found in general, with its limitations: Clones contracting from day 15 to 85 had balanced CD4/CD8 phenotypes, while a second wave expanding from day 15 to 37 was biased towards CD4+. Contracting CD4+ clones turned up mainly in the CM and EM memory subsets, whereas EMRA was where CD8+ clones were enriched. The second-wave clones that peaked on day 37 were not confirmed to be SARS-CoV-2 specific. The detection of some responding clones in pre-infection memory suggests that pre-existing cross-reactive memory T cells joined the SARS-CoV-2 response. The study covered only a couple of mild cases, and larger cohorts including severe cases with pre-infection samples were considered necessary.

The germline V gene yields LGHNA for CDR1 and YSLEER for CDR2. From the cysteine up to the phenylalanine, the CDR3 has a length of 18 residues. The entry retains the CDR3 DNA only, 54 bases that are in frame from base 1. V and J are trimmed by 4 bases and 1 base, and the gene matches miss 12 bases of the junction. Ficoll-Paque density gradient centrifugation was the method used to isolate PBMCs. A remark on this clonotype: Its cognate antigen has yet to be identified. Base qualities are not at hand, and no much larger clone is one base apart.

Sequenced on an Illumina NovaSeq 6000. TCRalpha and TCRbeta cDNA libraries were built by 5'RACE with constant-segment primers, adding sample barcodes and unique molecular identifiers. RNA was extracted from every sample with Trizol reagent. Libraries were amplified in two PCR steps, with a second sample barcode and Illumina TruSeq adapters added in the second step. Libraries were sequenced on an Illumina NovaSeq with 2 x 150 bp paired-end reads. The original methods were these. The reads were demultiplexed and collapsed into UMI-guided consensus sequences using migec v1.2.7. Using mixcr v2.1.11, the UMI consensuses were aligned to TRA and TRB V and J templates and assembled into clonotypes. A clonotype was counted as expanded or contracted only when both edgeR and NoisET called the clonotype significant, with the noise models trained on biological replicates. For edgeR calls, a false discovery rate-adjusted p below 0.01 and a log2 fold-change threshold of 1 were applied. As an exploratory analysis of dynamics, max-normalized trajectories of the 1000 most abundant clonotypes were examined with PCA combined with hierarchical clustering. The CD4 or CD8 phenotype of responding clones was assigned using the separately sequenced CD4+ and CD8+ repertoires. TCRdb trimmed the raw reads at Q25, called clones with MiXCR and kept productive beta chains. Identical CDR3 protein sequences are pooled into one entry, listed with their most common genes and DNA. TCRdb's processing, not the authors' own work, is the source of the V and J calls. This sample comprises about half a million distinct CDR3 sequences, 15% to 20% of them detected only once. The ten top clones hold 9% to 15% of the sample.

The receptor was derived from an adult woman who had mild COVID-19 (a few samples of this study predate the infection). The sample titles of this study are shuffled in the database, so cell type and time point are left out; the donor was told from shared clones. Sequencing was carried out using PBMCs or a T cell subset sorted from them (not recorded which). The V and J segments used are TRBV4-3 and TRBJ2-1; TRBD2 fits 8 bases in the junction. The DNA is TGCGCCAGCAGCCGGCAGGCGGGGGGCCCCGGATCCTACAATGAGCAGTTCTTC. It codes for CASSRQAGGPGSYNEQFF.